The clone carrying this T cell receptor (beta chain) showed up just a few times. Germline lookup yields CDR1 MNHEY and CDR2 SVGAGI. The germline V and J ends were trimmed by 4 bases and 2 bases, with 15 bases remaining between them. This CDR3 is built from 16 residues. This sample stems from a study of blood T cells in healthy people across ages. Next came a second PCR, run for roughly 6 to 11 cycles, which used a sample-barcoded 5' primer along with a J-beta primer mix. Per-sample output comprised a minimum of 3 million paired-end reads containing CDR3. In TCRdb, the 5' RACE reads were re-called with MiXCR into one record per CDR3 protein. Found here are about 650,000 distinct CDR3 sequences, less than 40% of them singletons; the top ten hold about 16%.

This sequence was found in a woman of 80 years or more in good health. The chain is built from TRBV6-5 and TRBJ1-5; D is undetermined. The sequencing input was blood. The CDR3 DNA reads TGTGCCAGCAGTTCCTCAGGTTGGGGAGGCAATCAGCCCCAGCATTTT. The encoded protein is CASSSSGWGGNQPQHF.